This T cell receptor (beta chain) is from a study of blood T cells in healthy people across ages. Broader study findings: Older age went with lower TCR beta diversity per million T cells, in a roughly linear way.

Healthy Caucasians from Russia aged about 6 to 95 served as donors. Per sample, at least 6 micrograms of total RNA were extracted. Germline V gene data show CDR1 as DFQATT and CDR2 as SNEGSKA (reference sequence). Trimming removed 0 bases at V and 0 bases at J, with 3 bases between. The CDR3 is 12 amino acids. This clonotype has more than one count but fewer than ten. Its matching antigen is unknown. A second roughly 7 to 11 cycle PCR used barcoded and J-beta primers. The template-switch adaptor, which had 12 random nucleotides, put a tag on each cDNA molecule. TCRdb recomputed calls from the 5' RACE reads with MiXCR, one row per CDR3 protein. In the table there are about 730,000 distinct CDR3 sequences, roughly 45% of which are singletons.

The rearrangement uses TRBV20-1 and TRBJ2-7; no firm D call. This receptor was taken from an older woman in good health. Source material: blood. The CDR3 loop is CSARDVSYEQYF. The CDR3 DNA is TGCAGTGCTAGAGATGTCTCCTACGAGCAGTACTTC.